This T cell receptor (beta chain) is drawn from a study of blood T cells in healthy people across ages. Between the trimmed V and J ends, which lost 6 bases and 3 bases, there was a span of 9 bases. Germline V gene lookup returns CDR1 SNHLY and CDR2 FYNNEI. This CDR3 has 13 residues. PCR was performed a second time for roughly 7 to 12 cycles using a sample-barcoded 5' primer and a J-beta primer mix. TCRdb called the 5' RACE reads again in MiXCR, with one record for every CDR3 protein. The top ten hold about 13% of the sample, which has 650,000 or so distinct CDR3 sequences, roughly half seen once. Sequencing was carried out using blood. This clonotype was sampled from a woman older than 75 in good health. V usage is TRBV2 and J usage is TRBJ2-1; D not certain. This chain's CDR3 is CASRVGGYNEQFF. CDR3 sequence (DNA): TGTGCCAGCAGGGTCGGCGGCTACAATGAGCAGTTCTTC.